This entry lists 9 T cell receptor beta chains sequenced from one sample in a study of T cell repertoires in cytomegalovirus infection. TCRdb redid the calling of the reads with MiXCR, one entry per CDR3 protein. The sample yields around 71,000 distinct CDR3 sequences, approximately 22% seen once. These receptors have no identified antigens. Sample: CD8+ T cells from cultured PBMCs, taken from culture after CMV antigen stimulation. The source is a human donor in good health (CMV status not recorded). Some clones in this sample may be carry-over from other donors' samples.

This clonotype was counted a few times. This chain joins TRBV19 and TRBJ1-2, with D possibly TRBD1 on 5 matching bases. V was trimmed by 6 bases and J by 4 bases, leaving 15 bases between them. Germline V CDR1 and CDR2: LNHDA, SQIVND (reference sequence). The CDR3 is made up of 14 amino acids. CDR3 amino acids: CASSDPGYVYGYTF. The CDR3 nucleotides read TGTGCCAGTAGCGACCCAGGGTACGTCTATGGCTACACCTTC.

This clonotype has just a few counts. This chain connects TRBV7-3 to TRBJ2-1, with 11 positions matching TRBD2. Per germline, CDR1 SGHTA and CDR2 FQGTGA. V lost 1 base, J lost 4 bases, and 3 bases stayed unmatched. The CDR3 runs to 16 residues. CDR3 coding DNA: TGTGCCAGCAGCTTAAAACTAGCGGGGGCTTACAATGAGCAGTTCTTC. It codes for CASSLKLAGAYNEQFF.

The V gene is TRBV11-2, the J gene TRBJ1-2, with D perhaps matching TRBD1 (5 bases). Looked up from germline, CDR1 is SGHAT and CDR2 is FQNNGV. This CDR3 contains 13 residues. V was pared by 3 bases and J by 4 bases, with 9 bases between. CDR3 region: CASSFDSLYGYTF. The CDR3 bases are TGTGCCAGCAGCTTCGACAGTCTCTATGGCTACACCTTC.

The V gene is TRBV7-2, the J gene TRBJ2-7; D tentatively fits TRBD1 or TRBD2 (6 bases each). V was clipped by 8 bases and J by 3 bases, with 20 bases between them. The CDR3 totals 15 residues. The germline V gene encodes CDR1 SGHTA and CDR2 FQGNSA. The CDR3 DNA reads as TGTGCCAGCGCGAAGGGGGAGGCAGTTGTCTACGAGCAGTACTTC. Translating it yields CASAKGEAVVYEQYF.

This clonotype was observed a few times. The V and J genes are TRBV7-2 and TRBJ2-7; 7 nucleotides match TRBD1. J was trimmed by 2 bases and V by 1 base; bases with no gene match: 5. In germline, CDR1 is SGHTA, CDR2 FQGNSA. The CDR3 is made up of 15 amino acids. The CDR3 loop is CASSLDQGDPYEQYF. The CDR3 DNA reads TGTGCCAGCAGCTTAGACCAGGGGGACCCCTACGAGCAGTACTTC.

The chain is built from TRBV7-2 and TRBJ2-3, with unresolved D. V was trimmed by 1 base and J by 2 bases, leaving 7 bases between them. Germline CDR1 is SGHTA and CDR2 is FQGNSA. There are 14 residues in the CDR3. This CDR3 reads CASSLEGSTDTQYF. DNA of the CDR3: TGTGCCAGCAGCTTAGAGGGTTCCACAGATACGCAGTATTTT.

This clonotype has just a few counts. The chain links TRBV7-9 to TRBJ2-1, with D possibly matching TRBD2 (6 bases). Germline V gene data show CDR1 as SEHNR and CDR2 as FQNEAQ (reference sequence). The CDR3 is 14 residues long. Deletions cut 2 bases from V and 8 bases from J, with 13 bases between. CDR3: CASSLWTGVDEQFF. The CDR3 DNA is TGTGCCAGCAGCTTATGGACGGGGGTAGATGAGCAGTTCTTC.

This clonotype was recorded many times. V is TRBV7-2 and J is TRBJ2-7; 11 nucleotides match TRBD1. The CDR3 sequence is 14 residues long. The germline CDR1 and CDR2 sequences are SGHTA and FQGNSA. J lost 4 bases, V lost 5 bases, and 4 bases had no gene match. Here the CDR3 reads CASSPRDRGYEQYF. The CDR3, as DNA: TGTGCCAGCAGCCCCCGGGACAGGGGGTACGAGCAGTACTTC.

J is TRBJ1-5 and V is TRBV4-1; D gene ambiguous. CDR3 length: 14 residues. Germline-derived CDR1 and CDR2 are MGHRA and YSYEKL. The V and J ends lost 1 base and 3 bases respectively, with 7 bases between them. The CDR3 spells CASSQVLNNQPQHF. The CDR3 DNA sequence: TGCGCCAGCAGCCAAGTCCTGAACAATCAGCCCCAGCATTTT.